This T cell receptor beta chain was sequenced for a study of control samples from healthy donors and cancer patients. V was pared by 3 bases and J by 0 bases, with 14 bases between. The germline V gene has CDR1 SGHDN and CDR2 FVKESK. This CDR3 region has 16 residues. The repertoire was sequenced with immunoSEQ multiplex PCR; TCRdb's copy has only in-frame clones and lacks some. Of about 84,000 clones listed, about nine tenths are singletons. The chain employs TRBV14 and TRBJ1-1; D may be TRBD1 (6 bases). Material: blood. This clonotype was sampled from a man aged 50 to 59 in good health. This chain's CDR3 is CASSHWGAGMNTEAFF. Here the CDR3 DNA reads TGTGCCAGCAGCCATTGGGGGGCAGGCATGAACACTGAAGCTTTCTTT.